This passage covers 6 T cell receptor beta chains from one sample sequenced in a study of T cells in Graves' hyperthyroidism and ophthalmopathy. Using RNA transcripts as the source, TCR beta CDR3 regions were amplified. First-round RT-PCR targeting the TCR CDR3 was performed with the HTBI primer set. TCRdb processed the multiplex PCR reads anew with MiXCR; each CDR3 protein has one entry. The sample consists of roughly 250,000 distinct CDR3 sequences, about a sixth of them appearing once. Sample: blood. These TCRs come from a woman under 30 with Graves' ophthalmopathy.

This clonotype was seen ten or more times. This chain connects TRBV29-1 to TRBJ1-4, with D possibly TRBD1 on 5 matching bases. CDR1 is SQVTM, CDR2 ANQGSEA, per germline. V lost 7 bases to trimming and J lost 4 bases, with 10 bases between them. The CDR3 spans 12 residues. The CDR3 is CSGRGNNEKLFF. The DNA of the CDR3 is TGCAGCGGGAGGGGCAATAATGAAAAACTGTTTTTT.

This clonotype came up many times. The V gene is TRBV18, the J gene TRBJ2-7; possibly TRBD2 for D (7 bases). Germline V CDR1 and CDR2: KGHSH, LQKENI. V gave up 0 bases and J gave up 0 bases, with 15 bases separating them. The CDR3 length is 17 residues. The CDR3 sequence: CASSPPSPGGNSYEQYF. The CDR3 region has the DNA TGTGCCAGCTCACCACCATCCCCGGGGGGCAACTCCTACGAGCAGTACTTC. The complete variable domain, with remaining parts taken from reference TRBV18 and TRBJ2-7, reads NAGVMQNPRHLVRRRGQEARLRCSPMKGHSHVYWYRQLPEEGLKFMVYLQKENIIDESGMPKERFSAEFPKEGPSILRIQQVVRGDSAAYFCASSPPSPGGNSYEQYFGPGTRLTVT.

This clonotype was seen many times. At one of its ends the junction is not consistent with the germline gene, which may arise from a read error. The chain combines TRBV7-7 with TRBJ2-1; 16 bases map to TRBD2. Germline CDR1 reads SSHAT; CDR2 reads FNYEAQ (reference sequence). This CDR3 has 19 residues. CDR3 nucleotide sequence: TGTGCTAGCAGCTTCCCGGGACTAGCGGGGGGGGCATCTTACAATGAGCAGTTCTTC. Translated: CASSFPGLAGGASYNEQFF.

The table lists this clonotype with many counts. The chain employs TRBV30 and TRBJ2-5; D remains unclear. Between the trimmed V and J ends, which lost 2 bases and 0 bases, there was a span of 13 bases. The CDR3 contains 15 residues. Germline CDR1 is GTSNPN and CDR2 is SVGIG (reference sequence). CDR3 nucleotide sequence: TGTGCCTGGAGTATACCCCCTTTGTACCAAGAGACCCAGTACTTC. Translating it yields CAWSIPPLYQETQYF.

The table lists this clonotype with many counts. CDR3 loop: CASRTDPLGGLNQPQHF. In DNA, the CDR3 is TGTGCCAGCAGGACCGACCCTTTGGGGGGCCTTAATCAGCCCCAGCATTTT. This chain uses TRBV6-1 with TRBJ1-5; D is possibly TRBD1 (6 bases). V was cut by 6 bases and J by 4 bases, with 22 bases left in between. Germline V gene sequence: CDR1 MNHNS, CDR2 SASEGT. CDR3 size: 17 residues.

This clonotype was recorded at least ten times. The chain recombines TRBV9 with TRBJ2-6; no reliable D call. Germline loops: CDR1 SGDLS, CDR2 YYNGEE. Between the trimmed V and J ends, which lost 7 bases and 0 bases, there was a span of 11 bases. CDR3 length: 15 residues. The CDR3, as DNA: TGTGCCAGCGGTGGTATCGCCTCTGGGGCCAACGTCCTGACTTTC. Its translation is CASGGIASGANVLTF.